The rows below give T cell receptor beta chains drawn from one sample of a study of control samples from healthy donors and cancer patients. This table comes from immunoSEQ multiplex PCR, and its TCRdb copy is limited to in-frame clones, with some not included. The sample has some 410,000 clones, about nine tenths seen once. Sequencing used PBMCs. These receptors all come from a man aged 40-49 years with head and neck cancer. Each CDR3 is given with its conserved first and last residue. Each record gives: clone size, J gene, V gene, D gene, CDR3 protein, CDR3 DNA. The D gene is left open where the match is weak. Some rows have no size entry. The others give once, few or many, or a class for an expanded clone.

NA TRBJ2-1 TRBV10-3 TRBD1 CAISEVPVGQGAGDNEQFF TGTGCCATCAGTGAGGTGCCGGTGGGACAGGGGGCTGGGGACAATGAGCAGTTCTTC
NA TRBJ2-1 TRBV7-9 NA CASSVPLYNEQFF TGTGCCAGCAGCGTACCGTTATACAATGAGCAGTTCTTC
few TRBJ1-5 TRBV3-1/TRBV3-2 NA CASSDSYSNQPQHF TGTGCCAGCAGTGACAGTTATAGCAATCAGCCCCAGCATTTT
NA TRBJ2-7 TRBV14 TRBD2 CASSQGLAGGPWNEQYF TGTGCCAGCAGCCAGGGACTAGCGGGAGGGCCTTGGAACGAGCAGTACTTC
NA TRBJ2-3 TRBV6-6 NA CASSYSDTQYF TGTGCCAGCAGTTACTCTGATACGCAGTATTTT
NA TRBJ2-2 TRBV28 TRBD2 CASKGLAGGLILNTGELFF TGTGCCAGCAAAGGACTAGCGGGGGGGCTAATCTTAAACACCGGGGAGCTGTTTTTT
NA TRBJ1-1 TRBV19 NA CASTATQEGTEAFF TGTGCCAGTACCGCCACCCAAGAGGGCACTGAAGCTTTCTTT
NA TRBJ1-4 TRBV27 NA CASSFLERGGSQEKLFF TGTGCCAGCAGTTTTTTGGAAAGGGGGGGATCGCAAGAAAAACTGTTTTTT
once TRBJ2-5 TRBV14 TRBD2 CASSHGTSGGETQYF TGTGCCAGCAGCCACGGGACTAGCGGGGGCGAGACCCAGTACTTC
NA TRBJ2-1 TRBV5-6 TRBD1 CASRPRTGRNEQFF TGTGCCAGCAGACCTCGGACAGGGCGCAATGAGCAGTTCTTC
NA TRBJ2-3 TRBV6-1 TRBD1 CASSGRGQGATDTQYF TGTGCCAGCAGTGGGCGAGGACAGGGGGCCACAGATACGCAGTATTTT
NA TRBJ2-5 TRBV7-2 TRBD1 CASSFGTAETQYF TGTGCCAGCAGCTTCGGGACAGCCGAGACCCAGTACTTC
NA TRBJ2-1 TRBV5-1 NA CASSSPLDISYNEQFF TGCGCCAGCAGCTCCCCCCTGGACATTTCCTACAATGAGCAGTTCTTC
NA TRBJ1-3 TRBV5-6 NA CASSLEGSAGNTIYF TGTGCCAGCAGCTTGGAGGGCAGTGCTGGAAACACCATATATTTT
once TRBJ2-7 TRBV30 NA CAWSSPISYEQYF TGTGCCTGGAGCAGCCCGATTTCGTACGAGCAGTACTTC
NA TRBJ1-6 TRBV27 NA CASSRRAVSDSNSPLHF TGTGCCAGCAGCAGAAGAGCAGTCTCCGATAGTAATTCACCCCTCCACTTT
NA TRBJ1-1 TRBV18 TRBD1 CASSALRQGALYTEAFF TGTGCCAGCTCCGCACTTCGACAGGGGGCTCTGTACACTGAAGCTTTCTTT
NA TRBJ2-7 TRBV28 TRBD1 CASSGQATYEQYF TGTGCCAGCAGTGGACAGGCTACCTACGAGCAGTACTTC
NA TRBJ1-2 TRBV18 NA CASSPDSVGYTF TGTGCCAGCTCACCCGACTCCGTCGGCTACACCTTC
NA TRBJ1-3 TRBV7-3 TRBD1 CASSLQGAPGNTIYF TGTGCCAGCAGCTTACAGGGGGCCCCAGGAAACACCATATATTTT